Below are 17 T cell receptor beta chains sequenced from a single sample in a study of OX40 agonist ivuxolimab in advanced cancers. The protocol used for the library was the immunoSEQ multiplex PCR assay. TCRdb re-hosts the immuneACCESS table, in-frame sequences only. Its copies lack some clones; in the studies checked, an unresolved V gene accounts for under half of them, and the cause for the rest is not known. For this sample there are fewer than 95,000 clones; about 90% appear just once. The top ten clonotypes cover approximately 0.78% of the sample. The starting material was CD4+ or CD8+ T cells sorted from blood, obtained in a trial of the OX40 agonist ivuxolimab. All receptors come from an adult with an advanced solid tumor such as melanoma, head and neck, liver or kidney cancer.

J is TRBJ2-1 and V is TRBV5-4, with 12 bases aligning to TRBD2. Germline CDR1 is SGHNT and CDR2 is YYREEE (reference sequence). The CDR3 is 16 residues long. V dropped 2 bases and J dropped 8; count of bases not matched to a gene: 8. Written as DNA, the CDR3 is TGTGCCAGCAGCTTCCGGACTAGCGGGAAGGTCTATGAGCAGTTCTTC. It translates to CASSFRTSGKVYEQFF.

The chain joins TRBV19 to TRBJ2-7, with a tentative D call TRBD2 (6 bases). From germline, CDR1 is LNHDA and CDR2 SQIVND (reference sequence). This CDR3 is built from 15 residues. The V end was cut by 1 base, the J end by 0 bases, with 10 bases between. CDR3 amino acids: CASSIAGASSYEQYF. The CDR3 DNA follows: TGTGCCAGTAGTATAGCGGGAGCGAGCTCCTACGAGCAGTACTTC.

This chain joins TRBV5-4 and TRBJ2-7, with D uncertain. The CDR3 consists of 14 residues. CDR1 and CDR2 from the germline V gene are SGHNT and YYREEE (reference sequence). V was clipped by 1 base and J by 0 bases, with 8 bases between them. CDR3 in amino acids: CASSLSPVSYEQYF. The DNA for the CDR3 is TGTGCCAGCAGCTTGAGTCCAGTCTCCTACGAGCAGTACTTC.

This chain joins TRBV19 and TRBJ2-5; D may be TRBD2 (5 bases). The DNA end favors TRBJ2-7, so the J call may be wrong. The germline CDR1 and CDR2 sequences are LNHDA and SQIVND (reference sequence). The CDR3 has 15 residues. The DNA for the CDR3 is TGTGCCAGTAGTATTGGAGACGGGATCTCCTACGAGCAGTACTTC. It encodes CASSIGDGISYEQYF.

The chain joins TRBV5-4 to TRBJ1-6; TRBD1 matches 11 bases. The CDR3 contains 14 residues. The trim removed 4 bases at V and 6 bases at J, leaving 0 bases unmatched. CDR1 is SGHNT and CDR2 is YYREEE in the germline V gene (reference sequence). The CDR3 coding sequence is TGTGCCAGCAGCGGACAGGGGGCTAATTCACCCCTCCACTTT. This translates into CASSGQGANSPLHF.

The J gene is TRBJ1-3, the V gene TRBV11-2, with 10 positions matching TRBD1. V lost 1 base to trimming and J lost 0 bases; unmatched junction nucleotides: 9. CDR1 and CDR2 from the germline V gene are SGHAT and FQNNGV. The CDR3 is 19 amino acids. The CDR3 bases are TGTGCCAGCAGCTTAGTAGCGACAGGGGGCTCGAGCTCTGGAAACACCATATATTTT. As protein: CASSLVATGGSSSGNTIYF.

CDR3 nucleotide sequence: TGTGCCAGCAGTTCCGGGGGCGGAACCTCCTACGAGCAGTACTTC. This sequence encodes CASSSGGGTSYEQYF. The chain employs TRBV6-5 and TRBJ2-7; perhaps D is TRBD1 or TRBD2 (6 bases each). Trimming removed 4 bases at V and 0 bases at J, with 13 bases between. The CDR3 consists of 15 residues. Germline values: CDR1 MNHEY, CDR2 SVGAGI.

A remark on this clone: The sample holds other DNA sequences that translate to the same CDR3. This chain joins TRBV11-3 and TRBJ2-3; no reliable D call. CDR1 is SGHNT, CDR2 YENEEA, per germline. V dropped 1 base and J dropped 0 bases, with 8 bases sitting between them. This CDR3 region has 15 residues. The CDR3: CASSLVAGSTDTQYF. DNA for the CDR3: TGTGCCAGCAGCTTAGTTGCCGGAAGCACAGATACGCAGTATTTT.

The V gene is TRBV4-2, the J gene TRBJ2-1; possible D gene TRBD2, 5 bases. Trimming shortened V by 3 bases and J by 8 bases, and 14 bases separated the two germline ends. Germline V lookup: CDR1 LGHNA, CDR2 YNFKEQ. This CDR3 has 14 residues. The CDR3 loop is CASSQLGLADEQFF. The DNA of the CDR3 is TGTGCCAGCAGCCAGTTAGGACTCGCAGATGAGCAGTTCTTC.

The J gene is TRBJ2-7, the V gene TRBV18; 8 nucleotides agree with TRBD1. CDR1 and CDR2 from the germline V gene are KGHSH and LQKENI. With V trimmed by 6 bases and J by 0 bases, 4 bases remained unmatched. This CDR3 contains 14 residues. Here the CDR3 reads CASSVQGDSYEQYF. CDR3 bases: TGTGCCAGCTCCGTACAGGGGGACTCCTACGAGCAGTACTTC.

The rearrangement links TRBV5-1 to TRBJ2-2, with D unclear. This CDR3 region has 17 residues. The germline V gene has CDR1 SGHRS and CDR2 YFSETQ. The V gene lost 2 bases and the J gene lost 1 base, with 15 bases spanning the gap. The CDR3, as DNA: TGCGCCAGCAGCTTCGGGTCCGGGCGGCTGAACACCGGGGAGCTGTTTTTT. Translating gives CASSFGSGRLNTGELFF.

V gene TRBV11-3 combines with J gene TRBJ2-5; the D gene is possibly TRBD1 (6 bases). The CDR3 has 13 residues. Per germline, CDR1 SGHNT and CDR2 YENEEA. The V and J ends lost 8 bases and 2 bases respectively, with 12 bases between them. The DNA for the CDR3 is TGTGCCAGCGGTGGACAGATTCAAGAGACCCAGTACTTC. Its translation is CASGGQIQETQYF.

The gene calls are TRBV5-1 and TRBJ2-3; D is ambiguous. Germline-derived CDR1 and CDR2 are SGHRS and YFSETQ. Trimming stripped 0 bases from V and 2 bases from J, with 16 bases between. The CDR3 has 17 residues. As DNA, the CDR3 is TGCGCCAGCAGCTTGGGGGGTGCGAGAGAGTTCACAGATACGCAGTATTTT. Translation gives CASSLGGAREFTDTQYF.

The genes are TRBV5-4 and TRBJ1-2; tentatively, D is TRBD1 (6 bases). The germline V gene has CDR1 SGHNT and CDR2 YYREEE (reference sequence). The germline V and J ends were trimmed by 4 bases and 1 base, with 8 bases remaining between them. CDR3 length equals 13 residues. CDR3 nucleotides: TGTGCCAGCAGCCTGGACAGTAACTATGGCTACACCTTC. Its translation is CASSLDSNYGYTF.

V is TRBV11-2 and J is TRBJ1-2; a possible D gene is TRBD1 (5 bases). The CDR3 totals 15 residues. Looked up from germline, CDR1 is SGHAT and CDR2 is FQNNGV. Trimming pared 2 bases from V and 4 bases from J, leaving 14 bases between. CDR3 in amino acids: CASSLLAYRGYGYTF. As DNA, the CDR3 is TGTGCCAGCAGCTTACTCGCCTATAGGGGCTATGGCTACACCTTC.

The J gene is TRBJ2-7, the V gene TRBV15, with D unclear. Germline loops: CDR1 LNHNV, CDR2 YYDKDF (reference sequence). The CDR3 extends over 14 amino acids. V lost 0 bases and J 5 bases, leaving 11 bases between the germline ends. The CDR3 sequence: CATSREGKVNEQYF. CDR3 nucleotide sequence: TGTGCCACCAGCAGAGAAGGGAAGGTGAACGAGCAGTACTTC.

This clone was detected only once. CDR3 sequence: CASSPYGGKAYEQYF. The CDR3 region has the DNA TGTGCCAGTAGTCCCTACGGCGGGAAGGCCTACGAGCAGTACTTC. The chain combines TRBV19 with TRBJ2-7, with a weak D call TRBD2 (6 bases). CDR3 length: 15 amino acids. Between the trimmed V and J ends, which lost 5 bases and 2 bases, there was a span of 16 bases. Germline V CDR1 and CDR2: LNHDA, SQIVND (reference sequence).